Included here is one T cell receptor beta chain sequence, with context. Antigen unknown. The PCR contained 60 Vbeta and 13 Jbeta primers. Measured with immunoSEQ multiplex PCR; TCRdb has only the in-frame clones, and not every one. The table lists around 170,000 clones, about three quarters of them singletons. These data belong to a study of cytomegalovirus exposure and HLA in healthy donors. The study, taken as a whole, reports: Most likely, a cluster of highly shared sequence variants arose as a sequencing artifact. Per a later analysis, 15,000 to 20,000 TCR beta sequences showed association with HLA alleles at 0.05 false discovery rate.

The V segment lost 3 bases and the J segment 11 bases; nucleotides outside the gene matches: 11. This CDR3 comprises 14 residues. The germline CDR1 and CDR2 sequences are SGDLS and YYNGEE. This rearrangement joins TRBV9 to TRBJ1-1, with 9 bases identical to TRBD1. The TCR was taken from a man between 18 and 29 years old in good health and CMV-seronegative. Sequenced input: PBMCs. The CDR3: CASSALSQGAPAFF. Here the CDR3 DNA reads TGTGCCAGCAGCGCCCTATCACAGGGGGCGCCTGCTTTCTTT. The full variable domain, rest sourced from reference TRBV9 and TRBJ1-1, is DSGVTQTPKHLITATGQRVTLRCSPRSGDLSVYWYQQSLDQGLQFLIQYYNGEERAKGNILERFSAQQFPDLHSELNLSSLELGDSALYFCASSALSQGAPAFFGQGTRLTVV.